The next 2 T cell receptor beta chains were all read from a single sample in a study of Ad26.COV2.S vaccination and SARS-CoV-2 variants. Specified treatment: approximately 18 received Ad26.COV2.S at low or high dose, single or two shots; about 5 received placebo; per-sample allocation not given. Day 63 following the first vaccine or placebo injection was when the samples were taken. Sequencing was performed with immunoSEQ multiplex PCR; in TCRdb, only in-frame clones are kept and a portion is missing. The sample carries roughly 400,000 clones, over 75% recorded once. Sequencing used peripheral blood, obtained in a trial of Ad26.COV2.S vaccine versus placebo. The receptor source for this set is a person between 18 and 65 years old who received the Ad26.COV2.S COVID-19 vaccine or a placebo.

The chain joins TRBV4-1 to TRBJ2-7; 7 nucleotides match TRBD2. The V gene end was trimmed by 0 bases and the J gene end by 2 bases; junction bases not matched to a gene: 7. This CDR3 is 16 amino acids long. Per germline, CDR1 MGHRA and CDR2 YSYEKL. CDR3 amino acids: CASSQDPGEGPYEQYF. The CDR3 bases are TGCGCCAGCAGCCAAGATCCGGGGGAGGGCCCCTACGAGCAGTACTTC.

The DNA for the CDR3 is TGTGCCAGCTCACCACCGAGACTAGCGGGAAGTGATGAGACCCAGTACTTC. Translation: CASSPPRLAGSDETQYF. J is TRBJ2-5 and V is TRBV18; 11 positions agree with TRBD2. This CDR3 has 17 residues. V lost 0 bases, J lost 5 bases, and 8 bases stayed unmatched. Germline CDR1 reads KGHSH; CDR2 reads LQKENI.